A selection of T cell receptor beta chains follows, all from one sample in a study of response to subunit inactivated influenza vaccine. From the RT-PCR reads, TCRdb called clonotypes with MiXCR, one entry per CDR3 protein. The table lists roughly 650,000 distinct CDR3 sequences, 14% of them singletons, with less than 8.5% in the top ten. Material: PBMCs from blood, obtained roughly 2 weeks before vaccination. The receptors were sampled from a man between 50 and 59 years old who received an inactivated influenza vaccine. CDR3s include the opening cysteine and the closing phenylalanine or tryptophan. The D gene is left open where the match is weak. Clone size appears in some rows only: once, few, many, or a class for an expanded clone.

TRBV12-3/TRBV12-4,TRBD1,many,TRBJ1-2,12,TGTGCCAGCAGCTCCGGGACAGGGGGCTACACCTTC,CASSSGTGGYTF
TRBV29-1,.,few,TRBJ1-1,12,TGCAGCGTTGAGAAGGGGAACACTGAAGCTTTCTTT,CSVEKGNTEAFF
TRBV20-1,.,few,TRBJ2-3,13,TGCAGTGCTAGTCGGGGAGTGGCAGATACGCAGTATTTT,CSASRGVADTQYF
TRBV10-3,.,few,TRBJ2-5,13,TGTGCCATCAGGTCGACAAGCCAAGAGACCCAGTACTTC,CAIRSTSQETQYF
TRBV6-1,TRBD1,few,TRBJ1-4,14,TGTGCCAGCGTCTTTGGACAGGGCAGAGGGAAACTGTTTTTT,CASVFGQGRGKLFF
TRBV5-4,TRBD1,many,TRBJ2-3,15,TGTGCCAGCAGCACCCGGACAGGGAGCACAGATACGCAGTATTTT,CASSTRTGSTDTQYF
TRBV7-9,.,.,TRBJ2-3,13,TGTGCCAGCAGCTCCCCGTCCCTTGATACGCAGTATTTT,CASSSPSLDTQYF
TRBV29-1,TRBD1,few,TRBJ2-5,14,TGCAGCGTTGAATACCGGGACAGAGAAGAGACCCAGTACTTC,CSVEYRDREETQYF
TRBV7-2,TRBD1,few,TRBJ1-1,12,TGTGCCAGCAGCACACGGACAGGGGACGCTTTCTTT,CASSTRTGDAFF
TRBV7-6,.,.,TRBJ2-7,17,TGTGCCAGCAGCAGTCAGGTGGGGGGCGTTAGGTCCTACGAGCAGTACTTC,CASSSQVGGVRSYEQYF
TRBV6-4,TRBD1,few,TRBJ1-2,12,TGTGCCAGCAGGGACAGGGCTTATGGCTACACCTTC,CASRDRAYGYTF
TRBV12-3/TRBV12-4,.,.,TRBJ2-1,14,TGTGCCAGCACCCCTCGGGAGATCTACGGTGAGCAGTTCTTC,CASTPREIYGEQFF
TRBV12-3/TRBV12-4,.,few,TRBJ2-4,14,TGTGCCAGCAGTTTAACAGGGAACAAAAACATTCAGTACTTC,CASSLTGNKNIQYF
TRBV20-1,TRBD2,few,TRBJ2-1,15,TGCAGTGCTTTAACCGGGACTAGCGTATACAATGAGCAGTTCTTC,CSALTGTSVYNEQFF
TRBV20-1,.,few,TRBJ2-7,17,TGCAGTGCTAGAGGGTTGTGGGATAGGGGCCCGTTAGGCGAGCAGTACTTC,CSARGLWDRGPLGEQYF
TRBV11-2,TRBD1,many,TRBJ2-2,14,TGTGCCAGCAGCCGGACAGGGGGAACCGGGGAGCTGTTTTTT,CASSRTGGTGELFF
TRBV25-1,.,many,TRBJ2-7,9,TGTGCCTACAACGGCGAGCAGTACTTC,CAYNGEQYF
TRBV24-1,.,.,TRBJ2-3,16,TGTGCCACCAGTGCAGAGGCGGGGAGGAGTACAGATACGCAGTATTTT,CATSAEAGRSTDTQYF
TRBV19,TRBD1,.,TRBJ1-2,15,TGTGCCAGTAGTACCCGGGACAGAAGAAACTATGGCTACACCTTC,CASSTRDRRNYGYTF
TRBV29-1,TRBD2,many,TRBJ2-1,11,TGCAGCGTCGTAGCGGGAAAGGGGCAGTTCTTC,CSVVAGKGQFF
TRBV6-5,TRBD1,few,TRBJ1-6,19,TGTGCCAGCAGTTACTCCGGCGGGACAGGGGACTCCTATAATTCACCCCTCCACTTT,CASSYSGGTGDSYNSPLHF
TRBV5-8,TRBD1,many,TRBJ2-7,15,TGTGCCAGCAGCACTGGGACAGGGGGCAGATACGAGCAGTACTTC,CASSTGTGGRYEQYF
TRBV18,TRBD2,many,TRBJ2-7,14,TGTGCCAGCTCAGATACTAGCGGGGCCTACGAGCAGTACTTC,CASSDTSGAYEQYF
TRBV7-2,.,few,TRBJ2-1,14,TGTGCCAGCAACCCTAGGGGGGGCCGGTATGAGCAGTTCTTC,CASNPRGGRYEQFF
TRBV20-1,.,.,TRBJ2-7,15,TGCAGTGCTAGAGACTTGAGAGTCCTCGACTACGAGCAGTACTTC,CSARDLRVLDYEQYF
TRBV7-9,.,.,TRBJ2-2,15,TGTGCCAGCAGCTTACCTGGCGGGACGGCCGGGGAGCTGTTTTTT,CASSLPGGTAGELFF
TRBV20-1,.,.,TRBJ2-7,15,TGCAGTGCTAGAGATCCCCAGGGGGGCTCCTACGAGCAGTACTTC,CSARDPQGGSYEQYF
TRBV11-1,.,few,TRBJ2-5,14,TGTGCCAGCAGCAGCCGAAAGGGGCGAGAGACCCAGTACTTC,CASSSRKGRETQYF
TRBV5-4,TRBD2,few,TRBJ2-1,16,TGTGCCAGCAGCTTTTCGACTAGCGGGGGGCGCAATGAGCAGTTCTTC,CASSFSTSGGRNEQFF
TRBV7-6,.,many,TRBJ1-3,13,TGTGCCAGCAGTTTGGGGTCTGGAAACACCATATATTTT,CASSLGSGNTIYF
TRBV29-1,TRBD1,.,TRBJ1-1,12,TGCAGCGTTTCACAGGGGGGCACTGAAGCTTTCTTT,CSVSQGGTEAFF
TRBV20-1,.,many,TRBJ1-2,12,TGCAGTGCTAGGGTCAGGACATATGGCTACACCTTC,CSARVRTYGYTF
TRBV12-3/TRBV12-4,.,few,TRBJ2-2,15,TGTGCCAGCCTCTGGGGAGGGGGAGGAGGCGGGGAGCTGTTTTTT,CASLWGGGGGGELFF
TRBV5-1,.,many,TRBJ2-2,16,TGCGCCAGCAGCTTGGCTCGCGGGGATAACACCGGGGAGCTGTTTTTT,CASSLARGDNTGELFF
TRBV3-1,TRBD2,.,TRBJ2-1,14,TGTGCCAGCAGCCAGTATTGGAGCGGGACTGAGCAGTTCTTC,CASSQYWSGTEQFF
TRBV6-6,.,few,TRBJ1-4,13,TGTGCCAGCAGTAATCGACAGGATGGAAAACTGTTTTTT,CASSNRQDGKLFF